Listed here are 25 T cell receptor beta chains from one sample, sequenced in a study of siplizumab effects on memory and regulatory T cells (dated by TCRdb to between 2018 and 2020). Library method: the immunoSEQ multiplex PCR assay. Imported from immuneACCESS, the table was reduced by TCRdb to in-frame sequences with V and J called. These copies leave out some clones; in studies compared against another copy, an unresolved V gene accounts for under half, and the cause of the remainder is not known. Present in this sample are approximately 97,000 clones, 92% of which were seen just once. The top ten hold 0.9% to 1.4% of the sample. Sequenced sample: CD4+ T cells sorted from blood. Source of these receptors: a human donor in good health.

CDR3 coding DNA: TGTGCCAGCAGCCTTAGCGGGATCCTCACAGATACGCAGTATTTT. This gives the protein CASSLSGILTDTQYF. The chain combines TRBV5-4 with TRBJ2-3; 8 bases align to TRBD2. Germline assignment: CDR1 SGHNT and CDR2 YYREEE (reference sequence). V trimming: 4 bases; J trimming: 2 bases; junction bases outside the gene matches: 6. This CDR3 is built from 15 residues.

The gene calls are TRBV19 and TRBJ1-2; D uncertain. Germline V gene data show CDR1 as LNHDA and CDR2 as SQIVND (reference sequence). This CDR3 has 14 residues. Trimming shortened V by 7 bases and J by 3 bases, and 15 bases separated the two germline ends. CDR3 DNA: TGTGCCAGTAACTCAGACCCGAGGGACTATGGCTACACCTTC. It yields the protein CASNSDPRDYGYTF.

This rearrangement joins TRBV29-1 to TRBJ2-2; D remains ambiguous. This CDR3 has 13 residues. Germline V gene data show CDR1 as SQVTM and CDR2 as ANQGSEA. V shed 6 bases and J shed 2 bases, with 10 bases lying between them. CDR3 nucleotide sequence: TGCAGCGTAAGAGCAAGTAACACCGGGGAGCTGTTTTTT. This encodes CSVRASNTGELFF.

The chain is built from TRBV6-1 and TRBJ1-5; weak D call: TRBD1 (5 bases). The germline gives CDR1 MNHNS, CDR2 SASEGT. Trimming pared 1 base from V and 3 bases from J, leaving 7 bases between. The CDR3 runs 14 residues. CDR3 sequence reads: CASSEGQFNQPQHF. DNA of the CDR3: TGTGCCAGCAGTGAAGGACAGTTCAATCAGCCCCAGCATTTT.

This clone appeared a single time. This sequence joins TRBV5-1 and TRBJ2-3; tentatively, D is TRBD1 or TRBD2 (6 bases each). Germline-derived CDR1 and CDR2 are SGHRS and YFSETQ. V lost 5 bases to trimming and J lost 2 bases, with 12 bases between them. The CDR3 covers 14 residues. The CDR3 DNA follows: TGCGCCAGCAGTCCGGGGGCAAACACAGATACGCAGTATTTT. Translating gives CASSPGANTDTQYF.

This clone was seen a handful of times. This chain connects TRBV10-3 to TRBJ2-3; the match to TRBD2 covers 10 bases. The CDR3 runs to 14 residues. Per germline, CDR1 ENHRY and CDR2 SYGVKD. V was pared by 7 bases and J by 3 bases, with 4 bases of the junction left unmatched. CDR3 coding DNA: TGTGCCATCAAGCGGGAGGGCCCTACAGATACGCAGTATTTT. Amino acid sequence: CAIKREGPTDTQYF.

The chain links TRBV4-1 to TRBJ2-7, with 16 bases aligning to TRBD2. Germline CDR1 reads MGHRA; CDR2 reads YSYEKL. This CDR3 has 19 amino acids. V dropped 6 bases and J dropped 2; count of bases not matched to a gene: 13. CDR3 sequence: CASSPSPGTSGRATYEQYF. The CDR3 DNA is TGCGCCAGCAGTCCCTCTCCCGGGACTAGCGGGAGGGCCACCTACGAGCAGTACTTC.

The rearrangement uses TRBV5-8 and TRBJ1-3; the match to TRBD1 covers 8 bases. V shed 1 base, J shed 1 base, and the junction held 4 bases outside the gene matches. The CDR3 runs to 16 residues. Germline V gene sequence: CDR1 SGHTS, CDR2 YDEGEE. The CDR3, as DNA: TGTGCCAGCAGCTTGCCCGACAGGGGTTCTGGAAACACCATATATTTT. This codes for CASSLPDRGSGNTIYF.

The J gene is TRBJ1-2, the V gene TRBV12-5; 8 nucleotides line up with TRBD1. CDR3 length: 14 residues. Trimming at V came to 4 bases and at J to 7 bases, leaving 8 bases not matched to a gene. In germline, CDR1 is LGHNT, CDR2 FRNRAP. The CDR3 DNA reads TGTGCTAGTGGTTACCCGGACAGGGCGAGTGGCTACACCTTC. This gives the protein CASGYPDRASGYTF.

CDR3 DNA sequence: TGCGCCAGCAGCTTGGAATTGGGCTCCGAGACCCAGTACTTC. Translating gives CASSLELGSETQYF. The chain carries TRBV5-1 and TRBJ2-5; D not resolved. Germline CDR1 and CDR2: SGHRS and YFSETQ. This CDR3 is 14 amino acids long. V was cut by 0 bases and J by 5 bases, with 11 bases left in between.

The chain has TRBV7-8 and TRBJ2-1, with TRBD2 matching over 7 bases. The CDR3 runs 16 residues. CDR1 is SGHVS and CDR2 is FQNEAQ in the germline V gene. With 0 bases clipped from V and 7 bases from J, the junction kept 9 bases outside the gene matches. DNA for the CDR3: TGTGCCAGCAGCTTAGCAGGGAGGGCCGTTTCGAATGAGCAGTTCTTC. This sequence encodes CASSLAGRAVSNEQFF.

V and J are TRBV11-2 and TRBJ2-7; no reliable D call. The germline CDR1 and CDR2 sequences are SGHAT and FQNNGV. The CDR3 has 16 residues. Trimming pared 1 base from V and 0 bases from J, leaving 13 bases between. CDR3 in amino acids: CASSLVGDTRSYEQYF. In DNA form, the CDR3 reads TGTGCCAGCAGCTTAGTCGGTGACACCCGCTCCTACGAGCAGTACTTC.

The chain joins TRBV5-5 to TRBJ1-2, with D possibly being TRBD1 (5 bases). From germline, CDR1 is SGHKS and CDR2 YYEKEE (reference sequence). V was shortened by 0 bases and J by 4 bases, with 13 bases between the two germline ends. The CDR3 is made up of 15 amino acids. This chain's CDR3 is CASSLGGAWGYGYTF. The CDR3, as DNA: TGTGCCAGCAGCTTGGGAGGGGCCTGGGGCTATGGCTACACCTTC.

The gene calls are TRBV7-9 and TRBJ2-1; TRBD2 agrees at 16 bases. The CDR3 length is 18 residues. With V trimmed by 5 bases and J by 7 bases, 11 bases remained unmatched. Germline V lookup: CDR1 SEHNR, CDR2 FQNEAQ (reference sequence). The CDR3 DNA is TGTGCCAGCAGCCCGGGACTAGCGGGAGGGCCTTCTTTGAATGAGCAGTTCTTC. It is translated as CASSPGLAGGPSLNEQFF.

The V call is TRBV11-2, the J call TRBJ2-1; 7 bases match TRBD2. Germline assignment: CDR1 SGHAT and CDR2 FQNNGV. This CDR3 is 14 amino acids long. Unmatched junction bases numbered 3, after V lost 3 bases and J lost 4 bases. As DNA, the CDR3 is TGTGCCAGCAGCTTGCGGGAGAGATACAATGAGCAGTTCTTC. It codes for CASSLRERYNEQFF.

The CDR3 DNA reads as TGCGCCAGCAGCGAAACAGGGGATCGTGGCTACACCTTC. Residues: CASSETGDRGYTF. The chain links TRBV5-1 to TRBJ1-2; 7 nucleotides agree with TRBD1. Germline V gene sequence: CDR1 SGHRS, CDR2 YFSETQ. Germline trimming cut 4 bases from V and 7 bases from J; bases unmatched to any gene: 7. CDR3 length: 13 residues.

This clone occurred once. The chain employs TRBV7-2 and TRBJ2-2, with TRBD2 matching 10 bases. The CDR3 has 15 residues. With 6 bases clipped from V and 4 bases from J, the junction kept 5 bases outside the gene matches. The germline V gene encodes CDR1 SGHTA and CDR2 FQGNSA. The CDR3: CASRPLAGVTGELFF. The CDR3, as DNA: TGTGCCAGCAGGCCCCTAGCGGGAGTCACCGGGGAGCTGTTTTTT.

This chain uses TRBV7-2 with TRBJ1-5; D not certain. The germline gives CDR1 SGHTA, CDR2 FQGNSA. This CDR3 has 15 residues. The V gene lost 0 bases and the J gene lost 4 bases, with 10 bases spanning the gap. Here the CDR3 DNA reads TGTGCCAGCAGCTTAGCTGGGCAGGTTAATCAGCCCCAGCATTTT. This sequence encodes CASSLAGQVNQPQHF.

The chain uses TRBV28 and TRBJ1-1; D may be TRBD1 (5 bases). Trimming cost V 5 bases and J 2 bases, with 9 bases left between them. Per the germline V gene, CDR1 is MDHEN and CDR2 is SYDVKM. The CDR3 runs 13 residues. The CDR3 coding sequence is TGTGCCAGCAGTCCCGACAGCAACACTGAAGCTTTCTTT. The encoded protein is CASSPDSNTEAFF.

The CDR3 region has the DNA TGCGCCAGCAGCCAATCGGGACAGGAGCGAGAGACCCAGTACTTC. It codes for CASSQSGQERETQYF. The V and J genes are TRBV4-1 and TRBJ2-5; 8 bases are a match to TRBD1. The junction had 6 bases not matched to a gene; V was cut back by 2 bases and J by 4 bases. Germline assignment: CDR1 MGHRA and CDR2 YSYEKL. The CDR3 loop spans 15 amino acids.

CDR3 region: CASSLAWGPYNEQFF. The CDR3 nucleotides read TGTGCCAGCAGCTTAGCTTGGGGCCCCTACAATGAGCAGTTCTTC. This chain uses TRBV7-2 with TRBJ2-1; D might be TRBD1 (5 bases). In germline, CDR1 is SGHTA, CDR2 FQGNSA. V lost 0 bases, J lost 2 bases, and 8 bases lay in between. The CDR3 runs to 15 residues.

The CDR3 sequence: CAWKGATNYGYTF. CDR3 in DNA: TGTGCCTGGAAAGGAGCAACTAACTATGGCTACACCTTC. The rearrangement joins TRBV30 to TRBJ1-2; no definite D call. The CDR3 contains 13 residues. The V gene lost 4 bases and the J gene lost 0 bases, with 9 bases spanning the gap. CDR1 is GTSNPN and CDR2 is SVGIG in the germline V gene (reference sequence).

The rearrangement joins TRBV11-2 to TRBJ1-1; no firm D call. Germline assignment: CDR1 SGHAT and CDR2 FQNNGV. Trimming cost V 5 bases and J 7 bases, with 8 bases left between them. The CDR3 covers 11 residues. CDR3: CASSRAVEAFF. CDR3 DNA sequence: TGTGCCAGCAGCCGGGCGGTTGAAGCTTTCTTT. Looking up the rest from reference TRBV11-2 and TRBJ1-1 gives the full variable domain: EAGVAQSPRYKIIEKRQSVAFWCNPISGHATLYWYQQILGQGPKLLIQFQNNGVVDDSQLPKDRFSAERLKGVDSTLKIQPAKLEDSAVYLCASSRAVEAFFGQGTRLTVV.

The chain couples TRBV5-1 to TRBJ1-6, with unresolved D. With 0 bases removed from V and 8 bases from J, the gap between germline ends came to 6 bases. This CDR3 contains 13 residues. Germline loops: CDR1 SGHRS, CDR2 YFSETQ. The CDR3 region has the DNA TGCGCCAGCAGCTTGGGACAAGATTCACCCCTCCACTTT. Protein: CASSLGQDSPLHF.

This clone showed up just once. The rearrangement links TRBV6-5 to TRBJ1-1; 7 nucleotides line up with TRBD1. CDR1 MNHEY and CDR2 SVGAGI come from the germline V gene. V lost 4 bases, J lost 4 bases, and 12 bases stayed unmatched. This CDR3 comprises 16 residues. CDR3 region: CASSSRTGPTPTEAFF. CDR3 nucleotides: TGTGCCAGCAGTTCGAGGACAGGTCCAACCCCCACTGAAGCTTTCTTT.